Each of the 17 T cell receptor beta chains below was sequenced from the same sample in a study of immune cell composition in non-small cell lung cancer. Normal lung sampling was at least 3 cm from the tumour, as distant as possible. Libraries were prepared by immunoSEQ multiplex PCR; TCRdb keeps only in-frame clonotypes and omits some of them. The table lists some 1,000 clones, around 78% of them singletons. The source material was non-adjacent lung tissue. The receptors were gathered from a human donor with non-small cell lung cancer.

DNA for the CDR3: TGCGCCAGCAGCTTGTTGGGGGGTCGGGATGAGCAGTTCTTC. Translating gives CASSLLGGRDEQFF. The chain has TRBV5-1 and TRBJ2-1; tentatively, D is TRBD2 (6 bases). Germline CDR1 reads SGHRS; CDR2 reads YFSETQ. The CDR3 totals 14 residues. Trimming took off 1 base at V and 8 bases at J, with 13 bases between the two ends.

The gene calls are TRBV19 and TRBJ1-2, with D perhaps TRBD1 (6 bases). V lost 5 bases to trimming and J lost 4 bases, with 17 bases between them. CDR1 and CDR2 (germline): LNHDA, SQIVND (reference sequence). The CDR3 spans 15 residues. The CDR3 is CASSPSQGSTYGYTF. Here the CDR3 DNA reads TGTGCCAGTAGTCCATCACAGGGTTCGACCTATGGCTACACCTTC.

CDR3 amino acids: CASSYTGANVLTF. The CDR3 DNA sequence: TGTGCCAGCAGTTACACTGGGGCCAACGTCCTGACTTTC. The chain combines TRBV6-5 with TRBJ2-6; the D is unclear. This CDR3 contains 13 residues. The germline V gene encodes CDR1 MNHEY and CDR2 SVGAGI. V was trimmed by 2 bases and J by 2 bases, leaving 1 base between them.

The rearrangement uses TRBV9 and TRBJ2-1, with 7 bases lining up with TRBD2. From germline, CDR1 is SGDLS and CDR2 YYNGEE. The CDR3 is 16 amino acids. The trim removed 0 bases at V and 1 base at J, leaving 4 bases unmatched. The CDR3 coding sequence is TGTGCCAGCAGCGTAGGGCAGCGGGGTTCCTACAATGAGCAGTTCTTC. This sequence encodes CASSVGQRGSYNEQFF.

This chain uses TRBV28 with TRBJ2-7; no definite D call. Germline assignment: CDR1 MDHEN and CDR2 SYDVKM. The CDR3 length is 15 residues. Deletions cut 5 bases from V and 0 bases from J, with 14 bases between. This chain's CDR3 is CASSPRADYSYEQYF. The CDR3 DNA reads TGTGCCAGCAGTCCTCGGGCCGATTACTCCTACGAGCAGTACTTC.

The V call is TRBV2, the J call TRBJ2-1, with 13 bases aligning to TRBD2. CDR3 length: 16 amino acids. V dropped 1 base and J dropped 12; count of bases not matched to a gene: 9. The germline V gene has CDR1 SNHLY and CDR2 FYNNEI. This CDR3 is CASSEVRLAGGSGQFF. Here the CDR3 DNA reads TGTGCCAGCAGTGAAGTAAGACTAGCGGGGGGATCGGGGCAGTTCTTC.

This chain joins TRBV7-6 and TRBJ1-4; D is undetermined. CDR3 size: 13 residues. Germline V CDR1 and CDR2: SGHVS, FNYEAQ. V lost 5 bases and J lost 5, with 9 bases in between. The CDR3 spells CASSTPGNEKLFF. CDR3 nucleotide sequence: TGTGCCAGCAGCACCCCGGGAAATGAAAAACTGTTTTTT.

This clone was counted between two and nine times. This rearrangement joins TRBV29-1 to TRBJ1-2; 7 nucleotides match TRBD1. The CDR3 contains 12 residues. The V and J ends lost 6 bases and 6 bases, in that order; junction bases with no gene match: 7. CDR1 is SQVTM and CDR2 is ANQGSEA in the germline V gene. The CDR3 spells CSVEGARDGYTF. CDR3 nucleotide sequence: TGCAGCGTCGAGGGGGCCAGGGATGGCTACACCTTC. Complete variable domain (other parts from reference TRBV29-1 and TRBJ1-2): SAVISQKPSRDICQRGTSLTIQCQVDSQVTMMFWYRQQPGQSLTLIATANQGSEATYESGFVIDKFPISRPNLTFSTLTVSNMSPEDSSIYLCSVEGARDGYTFGSGTRLTVV.

CDR3 amino acids: CASSVAPGSGNTIYF. As DNA, the CDR3 is TGTGCCAGCAGCGTAGCTCCGGGCTCTGGAAACACCATATATTTT. The chain links TRBV9 to TRBJ1-3; D gene ambiguous. V was clipped by 0 bases and J by 0 bases, with 7 bases between them. The germline gives CDR1 SGDLS, CDR2 YYNGEE. The CDR3 runs to 15 residues.

The chain couples TRBV5-4 to TRBJ2-5, with 13 bases lining up with TRBD2. The CDR3 spans 16 residues. Germline V gene lookup returns CDR1 SGHNT and CDR2 YYREEE (reference sequence). Unmatched junction bases numbered 6, after V lost 3 bases and J lost 4 bases. The CDR3 is CASSSTSGGRGETQYF. The CDR3 DNA sequence: TGTGCCAGCAGCTCGACTAGCGGGGGGCGGGGAGAGACCCAGTACTTC. Combining the CDR3 with reference TRBV5-4 and TRBJ2-5 gives the whole variable domain ETGVTQSPTHLIKTRGQQVTLRCSSQSGHNTVSWYQQALGQGPQFIFQYYREEENGRGNFPPRFSGLQFPNYSSELNVNALELDDSALYLCASSSTSGGRGETQYFGPGTRLLVL.

This clone was observed once. The V gene is TRBV7-3, the J gene TRBJ2-1, with 10 bases that match TRBD2. The CDR3 totals 15 residues. Germline V CDR1 and CDR2: SGHTA, FQGTGA. Trimming took 4 bases from V and 4 from J; bases not matched to a gene: 4. The CDR3: CASSSLAGGYNEQFF. CDR3 nucleotides: TGTGCCAGCAGCTCCTTAGCGGGGGGATACAATGAGCAGTTCTTC.

For this clone: Distinct nucleotide sequences in the sample also encode this CDR3. The CDR3 region is CASSLNPGRAFF. CDR3 DNA sequence: TGTGCCAGCAGCTTAAATCCGGGGCGAGCTTTCTTT. The chain is built from TRBV7-2 and TRBJ1-1; D is perhaps TRBD1 (5 bases). CDR3 length equals 12 residues. V was pared by 2 bases and J by 10 bases, with 11 bases between. Germline loops: CDR1 SGHTA, CDR2 FQGNSA.

The chain links TRBV5-1 to TRBJ2-1; D is ambiguous. Looked up from germline, CDR1 is SGHRS and CDR2 is YFSETQ. This CDR3 spans 14 amino acids. V was shortened by 1 base and J by 2 bases, with 7 bases between the two germline ends. CDR3 residues: CASSLRQAYNEQFF. Written as DNA, the CDR3 is TGCGCCAGCAGCTTGCGGCAGGCCTACAATGAGCAGTTCTTC.

The chain has TRBV2 and TRBJ2-7; a weak D match, TRBD2 (7 bases). Germline V lookup: CDR1 SNHLY, CDR2 FYNNEI. The CDR3 consists of 15 residues. V gave up 5 bases and J gave up 2 bases, with 16 bases separating them. The CDR3 sequence: CASSPWTAGTYEQYF. As DNA, the CDR3 is TGTGCCAGCAGTCCTTGGACAGCGGGAACCTACGAGCAGTACTTC.

This chain connects TRBV2 to TRBJ2-3; D gene uncertain. V was trimmed by 7 bases and J by 5 bases, leaving 13 bases between them. This CDR3 has 13 amino acids. Germline lookup yields CDR1 SNHLY and CDR2 FYNNEI. The CDR3 sequence: CASIMRSRDTQYF. CDR3 nucleotide sequence: TGTGCCAGCATCATGAGGAGTAGAGATACGCAGTATTTT.

The genes are TRBV4-2 and TRBJ2-1, with 7 bases lining up with TRBD2. The germline V gene has CDR1 LGHNA and CDR2 YNFKEQ. This CDR3 has 12 amino acids. The V and J ends lost 4 bases and 7 bases, in that order; junction bases with no gene match: 1. The CDR3 nucleotides are TGTGCCAGCAGCCTCGGGGGGAATGAGCAGTTCTTC. Translating it yields CASSLGGNEQFF.

This chain links TRBV2 with TRBJ1-4; no reliable D call. Trimming cost V 4 bases and J 5 bases, with 5 bases left between them. This CDR3 is built from 12 residues. From germline, CDR1 is SNHLY and CDR2 FYNNEI. CDR3: CASSVQNEKLFF. CDR3 nucleotides: TGTGCCAGCAGTGTGCAGAATGAAAAACTGTTTTTT.